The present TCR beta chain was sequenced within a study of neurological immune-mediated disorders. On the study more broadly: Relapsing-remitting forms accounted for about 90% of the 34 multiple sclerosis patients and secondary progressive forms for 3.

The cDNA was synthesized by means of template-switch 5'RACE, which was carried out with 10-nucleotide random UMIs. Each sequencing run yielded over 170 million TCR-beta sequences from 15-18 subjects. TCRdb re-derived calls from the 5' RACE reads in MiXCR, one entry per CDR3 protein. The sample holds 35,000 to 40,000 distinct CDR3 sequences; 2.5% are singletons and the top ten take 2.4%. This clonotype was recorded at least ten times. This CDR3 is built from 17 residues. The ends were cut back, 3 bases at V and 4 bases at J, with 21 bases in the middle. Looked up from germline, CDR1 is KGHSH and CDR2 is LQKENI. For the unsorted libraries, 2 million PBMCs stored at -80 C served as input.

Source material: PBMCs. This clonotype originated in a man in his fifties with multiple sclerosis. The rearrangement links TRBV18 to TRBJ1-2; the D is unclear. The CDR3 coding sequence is TGTGCCAGCTCACCTCAAGCGGACCCAATTACTTCCTATGGCTACACCTTC. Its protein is CASSPQADPITSYGYTF.